This paragraph reports one T cell receptor beta chain. The antigen is not known. Germline V lookup: CDR1 SGDLS, CDR2 YYNGEE. V lost 5 bases and J 2 bases, leaving 7 bases between the germline ends. This CDR3 region has 13 residues. This entry comes from a study of siplizumab effects on memory and regulatory T cells. Only in-frame clones appear in the TCRdb table, and some are missing; sequencing was by immunoSEQ multiplex PCR. The repertoire holds under 100,000 clones, with approximately 88% as singletons. Findings and limits, study-wide: Naive T cells were seemingly more diverse than memory cells, and major contributions to the alloresponse seemed to be made by them. Naive-or-memory phenotypes were unassignable for roughly 80-97% of proliferating CD4+ or CD8+ clones. Suppressive capability of dividing Tregs from siplizumab cultures went unverified.

This receptor was identified in a human donor in good health. Source material: Tregs sorted from blood. The rearrangement joins TRBV9 to TRBJ2-2, with D hard to call. The CDR3 sequence is CASRGRNTGELFF. The CDR3 DNA reads as TGTGCCAGCAGGGGCCGTAACACCGGGGAGCTGTTTTTT.